The 23 T cell receptor beta chains listed next were all sequenced from one sample in a study of T-cell memory formation after mild COVID-19. TCRdb independently ran MiXCR on the 5' RACE reads; one entry per CDR3 protein. The sample holds about 400,000 distinct CDR3 sequences, more than 20% seen once. The sample consisted of PBMCs or a T cell subset sorted from them (not recorded which). These receptors all stem from an adult woman who had mild COVID-19 (a few samples of this study predate the infection). Cell type and time point are not known.

The chain joins TRBV29-1 to TRBJ2-7, with a weak D call TRBD2 (6 bases). The CDR3 sequence is 11 residues long. The V gene lost 5 bases and the J gene lost 5 bases, with 10 bases spanning the gap. The germline gives CDR1 SQVTM, CDR2 ANQGSEA. This CDR3 is CSVKEGNEQYF. For the CDR3, the DNA is TGCAGCGTTAAGGAGGGAAACGAGCAGTACTTC.

This clonotype was seen more than once but under ten times. The chain joins TRBV5-6 to TRBJ2-1; 15 bases line up with TRBD2. This CDR3 is 17 amino acids long. Trimming cost V 4 bases and J 6 bases; bases outside gene matches: 8. Looked up from germline, CDR1 is SGHDT and CDR2 is YYEEEE. The CDR3 nucleotides are TGTGCCAGCAGCCTCCCGGGACTAGCGGGAGGACCCAATGAGCAGTTCTTC. Translation gives CASSLPGLAGGPNEQFF.

This chain joins TRBV7-6 and TRBJ1-4; TRBD1 agrees at 7 bases. The CDR3 covers 13 residues. Germline CDR1 is SGHVS and CDR2 is FNYEAQ. V gave up 5 bases and J gave up 8 bases; unmatched junction bases: 5. The chain's CDR3 is CASSGTVGEKLFF. Written as DNA, the CDR3 is TGTGCCAGCAGCGGGACAGTTGGGGAAAAACTGTTTTTT. Drawing the rest from reference TRBV7-6 and TRBJ1-4, the complete variable domain is GAGVSQSPRYKVTKRGQDVALRCDPISGHVSLYWYRQALGQGPEFLTYFNYEAQQDKSGLPNDRFSAERPEGSISTLTIQRTEQRDSAMYRCASSGTVGEKLFFGSGTQLSVL.

This clonotype was counted only a few times. This chain joins TRBV12-3 or TRBV12-4 and TRBJ2-5; D perhaps matches TRBD2 (5 bases). This CDR3 comprises 15 residues. Trimming stripped 0 bases from V and 3 bases from J, with 11 bases between. In nucleotides, the CDR3 is TGTGCCAGCAGTTTAGCAAGGGTGAGGGAAGAGACCCAGTACTTC. It translates to CASSLARVREETQYF.

This clonotype was counted only a few times. The CDR3, as DNA: TGTGCCAGCCGATGGACTAGCGGGAACACCGGGGAGCTGTTTTTT. It specifies CASRWTSGNTGELFF. V and J are TRBV12-3 or TRBV12-4 and TRBJ2-2; 10 bases line up with TRBD2. The CDR3 sequence is 15 residues long. V shed 8 bases, J shed 1 base, and the junction held 4 bases outside the gene matches.

This clonotype was counted a few times. The chain carries TRBV6-6 and TRBJ1-2; D perhaps matches TRBD1 (6 bases). The CDR3 has 13 residues. V dropped 2 bases and J dropped 2 bases, with 6 bases sitting between them. In germline, CDR1 is MNHNY, CDR2 SVGAGI (reference sequence). CDR3 sequence (DNA): TGTGCCAGCAGTTACGACAGGAACTATGGCTACACCTTC. Translating gives CASSYDRNYGYTF.

In this sample, this clonotype turned up a few times. The chain has TRBV9 and TRBJ2-3, with TRBD2 matching 9 bases. CDR1 is SGDLS and CDR2 is YYNGEE in the germline V gene. Trimming cost V 3 bases and J 4 bases; bases outside gene matches: 6. This CDR3 has 15 amino acids. The CDR3 is CASSASGILADTQYF. CDR3 in DNA: TGTGCCAGCAGCGCTAGCGGGATTTTGGCAGATACGCAGTATTTT.

This clonotype was detected ten times or more. The chain employs TRBV7-9 and TRBJ1-1; maybe TRBD1 (5 bases). CDR1 SEHNR and CDR2 FQNEAQ come from the germline V gene (reference sequence). Deletions cut 7 bases from V and 6 bases from J, with 9 bases between. The CDR3 has 11 residues. CDR3 coding DNA: TGTGCCAGCACTCAGACAGCTGAAGCTTTCTTT. Its translation is CASTQTAEAFF. The entire variable domain, with the rest obtained from reference TRBV7-9 and TRBJ1-1, is as follows: DTGVSQNPRHKITKRGQNVTFRCDPISEHNRLYWYRQTLGQGPEFLTYFQNEAQLEKSRLLSDRFSAERPKGSFSTLEIQRTEQGDSAMYLCASTQTAEAFFGQGTRLTVV.

In its sample, this clonotype was seen a few times. The CDR3 DNA follows: TGCGCCAGCAGACGGACAGGGAAGGACGAGCAGTACTTC. Translation: CASRRTGKDEQYF. The chain has TRBV5-1 and TRBJ2-7; 8 bases are a match to TRBD1. CDR3 size: 13 residues. From germline, CDR1 is SGHRS and CDR2 YFSETQ. The V and J ends lost 5 bases and 5 bases, in that order; junction bases with no gene match: 6.

J is TRBJ2-7 and V is TRBV5-1, with a possible D match to TRBD1 (5 bases). The CDR3 has 13 amino acids. Germline CDR1 and CDR2: SGHRS and YFSETQ. Trimming left V 0 bases short and J 6 bases short, with 10 bases between. The CDR3 DNA follows: TGCGCCAGCAGCTTGGACAGGTTCAGCGAGCAGTACTTC. Translation: CASSLDRFSEQYF. Looking up the rest from reference TRBV5-1 and TRBJ2-7 gives the full variable domain: KAGVTQTPRYLIKTRGQQVTLSCSPISGHRSVSWYQQTPGQGLQFLFEYFSETQRNKGNFPGRFSGRQFSNSRSEMNVSTLELGDSALYLCASSLDRFSEQYFGPGTRLTVT.

The chain carries TRBV30 and TRBJ2-1, with unresolved D. Germline assignment: CDR1 GTSNPN and CDR2 SVGIG (reference sequence). The V end was cut by 3 bases, the J end by 5 bases, with 11 bases between. The CDR3 runs 13 residues. CDR3 sequence reads: CAWSQYGNNEQFF. The CDR3 nucleotides are TGTGCCTGGAGCCAATATGGGAACAATGAGCAGTTCTTC.

This sequence joins TRBV19 and TRBJ1-5; a weak D match, TRBD1 (5 bases). From germline, CDR1 is LNHDA and CDR2 SQIVND (reference sequence). The V gene lost 3 bases and the J gene lost 4 bases, with 13 bases spanning the gap. The CDR3 is 15 residues long. DNA for the CDR3: TGTGCCAGTAGTATTGGGCAGGGAGCAAATCAGCCCCAGCATTTT. Translation: CASSIGQGANQPQHF. Filled out from reference TRBV19 and TRBJ1-5, the complete variable domain reads DGGITQSPKYLFRKEGQNVTLSCEQNLNHDAMYWYRQDPGQGLRLIYYSQIVNDFQKGDIAEGYSVSREKKESFPLTVTSAQKNPTAFYLCASSIGQGANQPQHFGDGTRLSIL.

The rearrangement uses TRBV7-3 and TRBJ2-1, with D possibly being TRBD1 (6 bases). V was trimmed by 0 bases and J by 0 bases, leaving 6 bases between them. The germline CDR1 and CDR2 sequences are SGHTA and FQGTGA. The CDR3 is 15 amino acids. CDR3 DNA sequence: TGTGCCAGCAGCTTAACGGGGGCCTCCTACAATGAGCAGTTCTTC. This gives the protein CASSLTGASYNEQFF.

This clonotype was recorded a few times. The chain joins TRBV29-1 to TRBJ1-3; weak D call: TRBD1 (5 bases). Germline V gene sequence: CDR1 SQVTM, CDR2 ANQGSEA. The CDR3 has 13 residues. The V and J ends lost 6 bases and 0 bases respectively, with 9 bases between them. The CDR3 region is CSVRASSGNTIYF. Here the CDR3 DNA reads TGCAGCGTCAGGGCTAGCTCTGGAAACACCATATATTTT.

This rearrangement joins TRBV7-9 to TRBJ2-7, with 8 bases identical to TRBD2. The germline CDR1 and CDR2 sequences are SEHNR and FQNEAQ (reference sequence). The J segment lost 6 bases and the V segment lost 4 bases, leaving 17 bases of the junction unmatched. The CDR3 sequence is 17 residues long. The CDR3 reads CASSSPRGGPVGSEQYF. DNA for the CDR3: TGTGCCAGCAGCTCCCCTCGGGGGGGCCCGGTGGGGAGCGAGCAGTACTTC.

This clonotype was observed a few times. This chain links TRBV10-3 with TRBJ1-5; a possible D gene is TRBD1 (5 bases). Trimming removed 0 bases from V and 6 bases from J, with 12 bases in between. Germline V CDR1 and CDR2: ENHRY, SYGVKD. There are 15 residues in the CDR3. The CDR3 bases are TGTGCCATCAGTGAGTCGGGGGGAAGTCGTCAGCCCCAGCATTTT. Its translation is CAISESGGSRQPQHF.

There are many counts of this clonotype. The chain links TRBV5-1 to TRBJ2-1; TRBD2 agrees at 10 bases. Trimming took 0 bases from V and 7 from J; bases not matched to a gene: 4. Germline V gene sequence: CDR1 SGHRS, CDR2 YFSETQ. The CDR3 runs to 15 residues. The CDR3 loop is CASSLVAGGGNEQFF. CDR3 DNA sequence: TGCGCCAGCAGCTTGGTAGCGGGAGGAGGGAATGAGCAGTTCTTC.

This clonotype was seen only a few times. This chain connects TRBV5-1 to TRBJ2-3, with D possibly matching TRBD1 (6 bases). The germline CDR1 and CDR2 sequences are SGHRS and YFSETQ. With 7 bases removed from V and 2 bases from J, the gap between germline ends came to 17 bases. This CDR3 has 15 amino acids. In DNA, the CDR3 is TGCGCCAGCTCCGGGACAAGGGGTCCCACAGATACGCAGTATTTT. Residues: CASSGTRGPTDTQYF.

This clonotype has more than one count but fewer than ten. V usage is TRBV5-6 and J usage is TRBJ2-1; 13 bases match TRBD2. The germline V gene encodes CDR1 SGHDT and CDR2 YYEEEE. With V trimmed by 4 bases and J by 10 bases, 8 bases remained unmatched. The CDR3 is 15 residues long. The CDR3: CASSIAGTSGVEQFF. Here the CDR3 DNA reads TGTGCCAGCAGCATCGCCGGGACTAGCGGGGTCGAGCAGTTCTTC.

The chain employs TRBV29-1 and TRBJ1-2; D not resolved. Germline V gene sequence: CDR1 SQVTM, CDR2 ANQGSEA. The CDR3 has 11 residues. The CDR3 DNA sequence: TGCGGTCTAGGGCCCCCGGACGGCTACACCTTC. Its translation is CGLGPPDGYTF.

J is TRBJ1-5 and V is TRBV27; TRBD1 agrees at 7 bases. V shed 4 bases and J 0 bases; nucleotides not matched to a gene: 6. The CDR3 is made up of 16 amino acids. From germline, CDR1 is MNHEY and CDR2 SMNVEV (reference sequence). Written as DNA, the CDR3 is TGTGCCAGCAGTTCGAAGACAGGGCTTAGCAATCAGCCCCAGCATTTT. It codes for CASSSKTGLSNQPQHF.

V gene TRBV12-3 or TRBV12-4 combines with J gene TRBJ1-2; D remains unclear. This CDR3 spans 13 amino acids. Trimming removed 3 bases from V and 4 bases from J, with 9 bases in between. The CDR3 DNA reads as TGTGCCAGCAGTTTTTCCACCTCCTATGGCTACACCTTC. This translates into CASSFSTSYGYTF.

This clonotype appeared a few times. Here the CDR3 reads CASTLRDGVTGYTF. CDR3 DNA sequence: TGTGCCAGCACCCTAAGGGACGGGGTAACGGGCTACACCTTC. V is TRBV6-5 and J is TRBJ1-2, with D maybe TRBD1 (5 bases). Per germline, CDR1 MNHEY and CDR2 SVGAGI. The CDR3 is 14 amino acids. Between the trimmed V and J ends, which lost 7 bases and 8 bases, there was a span of 20 bases.